The entry that follows covers one T cell receptor (beta chain) sequence. Its matching antigen is unknown. The sample originates from a study of cytomegalovirus exposure and HLA in healthy donors. The PCR contained 60 Vbeta and 13 Jbeta primers. The table came from immunoSEQ multiplex PCR; TCRdb's copy has only in-frame clones and leaves some out. The sample consists of about 210,000 clones, about 86% of them appearing once. Study-level points and caveats: Accurate prediction of HLA-A and HLA-B alleles (for most subjects) was reportedly achieved from TCR beta sequences. HLA alleles were associated with around 17,000 TCR beta sequences in a later analysis at 0.05 false discovery rate. An Asian-associated ancestry cluster reportedly showed fewer N-insertions than the approximately 620-donor mean in a later analysis.

The receptor comes from a man in his forties or fifties in good health and CMV-seropositive. Material for sequencing was PBMCs.

The CDR3 is CASSPDSPLAMNEQFF. The CDR3 DNA is TGTGCCAGCAGCCCAGACTCACCTCTAGCGATGAATGAGCAGTTCTTC. The chain has TRBV2 and TRBJ2-1, with D possibly matching TRBD2 (6 bases). Germline CDR1 and CDR2: SNHLY and FYNNEI. V dropped 6 bases and J dropped 7 bases, with 22 bases sitting between them. This CDR3 comprises 16 residues.